These 7 T cell receptor beta chains were sequenced from one sample in a study of T cells in Graves' hyperthyroidism and ophthalmopathy. Amplification of TCR beta CDR3 regions was performed using RNA transcripts as template. With the HTBI primer set, the TCR CDR3 went through a first round of RT-PCR. From the multiplex PCR reads, TCRdb called clonotypes with MiXCR, one entry per CDR3 protein. The table has under 600,000 distinct CDR3 sequences, 15% to 20% seen once. Material for sequencing was blood. The origin of the receptors is a woman in her forties with Graves' ophthalmopathy.

The chain is built from TRBV20-1 and TRBJ1-4; 7 bases are shared with TRBD1. CDR1 DFQATT and CDR2 SNEGSKA come from the germline V gene (reference sequence). CDR3 size: 13 residues. V shed 6 bases and J 8 bases; nucleotides not matched to a gene: 9. The CDR3 DNA follows: TGCAGTGCCGGTGGGCCAGGGGGGGAAAAACTGTTTTTT. Translation gives CSAGGPGGEKLFF.

This clonotype has a count of ten or more. Here the CDR3 reads CASSIQIQNTEAFF. The DNA for the CDR3 is TGTGCCAGCAGCATACAGATACAGAACACTGAAGCTTTCTTT. V usage is TRBV11-2 and J usage is TRBJ1-1; D remains unclear. Trimming removed 5 bases at V and 1 base at J, with 11 bases between. The CDR3 spans 14 residues. Germline V gene sequence: CDR1 SGHAT, CDR2 FQNNGV. The full variable domain, completed using reference TRBV11-2 and TRBJ1-1, is EAGVAQSPRYKIIEKRQSVAFWCNPISGHATLYWYQQILGQGPKLLIQFQNNGVVDDSQLPKDRFSAERLKGVDSTLKIQPAKLEDSAVYLCASSIQIQNTEAFFGQGTRLTVV.

This clonotype was detected many times. The chain has TRBV7-3 and TRBJ2-3; D is unresolved. Germline CDR1 and CDR2: SGHTA and FQGTGA. This CDR3 is built from 13 residues. Trimming removed 4 bases at V and 4 bases at J, with 9 bases between. The CDR3 protein is CASSSMAADTQYF. Written as DNA, the CDR3 is TGTGCCAGCAGCTCAATGGCTGCAGATACGCAGTATTTT.

At least ten counts were recorded for this clonotype. The gene calls are TRBV18 and TRBJ2-6; D possibly corresponds to TRBD2 (6 bases). The CDR3 runs 14 residues. Trimming took off 5 bases at V and 2 bases at J, with 7 bases between the two ends. Germline V gives CDR1 KGHSH, CDR2 LQKENI. The CDR3: CASSAGPGANVLTF. The CDR3 region has the DNA TGTGCCAGCTCAGCGGGACCTGGGGCCAACGTCCTGACTTTC.

The V gene is TRBV19, the J gene TRBJ1-2, with a possible D match to TRBD1 (5 bases). The CDR3 length is 13 residues. Trimming took off 4 bases at V and 4 bases at J, with 10 bases between the two ends. The V gene's germline CDR1 is LNHDA and CDR2 SQIVND (reference sequence). CDR3 amino acids: CASSTVQGYGYTF. The CDR3 DNA follows: TGTGCCAGTAGTACCGTCCAGGGCTATGGCTACACCTTC.

This clonotype was counted many times. The rearrangement uses TRBV5-1 and TRBJ2-1; 10 nucleotides line up with TRBD2. This CDR3 contains 17 residues. V was clipped by 6 bases and J by 5 bases; unmatched bases: 14. CDR1 is SGHRS and CDR2 is YFSETQ in the germline V gene. The CDR3 reads CASKWLAGVVGDNEQFF. CDR3 in DNA: TGCGCCAGCAAATGGCTAGCGGGAGTCGTTGGGGACAATGAGCAGTTCTTC.

This clonotype was recorded at least ten times. The CDR3 sequence is CASSPGGRGSNQPQHF. The CDR3 DNA follows: TGTGCCAGCAGCCCGGGAGGTAGGGGCAGCAATCAGCCCCAGCATTTT. This chain links TRBV11-2 with TRBJ1-5, with D perhaps matching TRBD1 (5 bases). The CDR3 spans 16 residues. Per the germline V gene, CDR1 is SGHAT and CDR2 is FQNNGV. V was trimmed by 5 bases and J by 1 base, leaving 15 bases between them.